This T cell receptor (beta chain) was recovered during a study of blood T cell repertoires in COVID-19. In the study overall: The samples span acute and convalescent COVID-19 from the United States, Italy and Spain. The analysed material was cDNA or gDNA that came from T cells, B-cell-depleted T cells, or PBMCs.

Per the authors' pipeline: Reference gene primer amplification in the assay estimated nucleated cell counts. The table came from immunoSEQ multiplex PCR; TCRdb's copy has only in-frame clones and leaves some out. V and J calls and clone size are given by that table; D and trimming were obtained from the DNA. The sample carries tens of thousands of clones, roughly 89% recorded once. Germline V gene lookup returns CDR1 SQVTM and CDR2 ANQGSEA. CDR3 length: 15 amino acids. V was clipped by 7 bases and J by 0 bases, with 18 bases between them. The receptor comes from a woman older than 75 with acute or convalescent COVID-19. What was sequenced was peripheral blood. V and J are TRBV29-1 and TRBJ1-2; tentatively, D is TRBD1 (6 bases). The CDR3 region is CSAWDIRASNYGYTF. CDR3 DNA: TGCAGCGCCTGGGACATCCGAGCTTCTAACTATGGCTACACCTTC. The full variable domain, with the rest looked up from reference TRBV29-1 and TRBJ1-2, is SAVISQKPSRDICQRGTSLTIQCQVDSQVTMMFWYRQQPGQSLTLIATANQGSEATYESGFVIDKFPISRPNLTFSTLTVSNMSPEDSSIYLCSAWDIRASNYGYTFGSGTRLTVV.